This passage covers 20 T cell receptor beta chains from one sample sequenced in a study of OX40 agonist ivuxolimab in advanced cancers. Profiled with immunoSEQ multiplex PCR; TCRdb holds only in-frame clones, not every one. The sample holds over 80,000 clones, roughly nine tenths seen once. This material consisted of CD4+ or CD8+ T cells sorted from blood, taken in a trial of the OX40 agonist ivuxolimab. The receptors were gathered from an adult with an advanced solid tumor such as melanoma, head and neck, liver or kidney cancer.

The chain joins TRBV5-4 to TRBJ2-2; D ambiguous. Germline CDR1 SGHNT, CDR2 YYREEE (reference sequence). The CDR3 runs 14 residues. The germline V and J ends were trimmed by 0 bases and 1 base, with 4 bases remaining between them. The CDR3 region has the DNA TGTGCCAGCAGCTTGGAGCGGAACACCGGGGAGCTGTTTTTT. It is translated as CASSLERNTGELFF.

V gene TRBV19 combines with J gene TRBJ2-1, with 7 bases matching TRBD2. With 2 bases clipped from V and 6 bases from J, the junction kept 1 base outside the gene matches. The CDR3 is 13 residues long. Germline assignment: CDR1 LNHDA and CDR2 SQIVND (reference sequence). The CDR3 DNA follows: TGTGCCAGTAGTATATGGGGGGGCAATGAGCAGTTCTTC. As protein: CASSIWGGNEQFF.

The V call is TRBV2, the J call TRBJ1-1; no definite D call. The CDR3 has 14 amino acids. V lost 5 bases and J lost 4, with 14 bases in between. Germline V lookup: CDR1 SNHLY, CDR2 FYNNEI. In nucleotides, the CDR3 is TGTGCCAGCAGTACGTTGACGGAGGGCACTGAAGCTTTCTTT. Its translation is CASSTLTEGTEAFF.

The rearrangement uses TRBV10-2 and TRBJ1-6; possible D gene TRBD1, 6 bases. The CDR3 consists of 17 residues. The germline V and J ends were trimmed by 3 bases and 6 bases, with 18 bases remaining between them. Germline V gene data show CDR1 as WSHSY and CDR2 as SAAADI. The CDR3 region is CASSDWGATGINSPLHF. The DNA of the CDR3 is TGCGCCAGCAGTGATTGGGGGGCCACAGGGATTAATTCACCCCTCCACTTT.

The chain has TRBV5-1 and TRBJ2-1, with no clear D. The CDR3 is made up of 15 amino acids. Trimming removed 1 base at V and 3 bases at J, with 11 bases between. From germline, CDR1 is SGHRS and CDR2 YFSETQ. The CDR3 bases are TGCGCCAGCAGCTTGAACCTAGGGAACTACAATGAGCAGTTCTTC. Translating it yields CASSLNLGNYNEQFF.

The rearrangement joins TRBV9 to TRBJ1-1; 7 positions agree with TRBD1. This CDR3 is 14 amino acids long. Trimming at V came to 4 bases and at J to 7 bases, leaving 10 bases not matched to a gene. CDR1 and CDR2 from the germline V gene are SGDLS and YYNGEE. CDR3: CASSPRTGVSEAFF. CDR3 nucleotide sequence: TGTGCCAGCAGCCCCCGCACAGGGGTAAGTGAAGCTTTCTTT.

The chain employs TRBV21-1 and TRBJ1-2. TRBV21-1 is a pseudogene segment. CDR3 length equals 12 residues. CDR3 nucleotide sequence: TGTGCCAGCAGGCCGACGAAGGATGGCTACACCTTC. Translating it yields CASRPTKDGYTF.

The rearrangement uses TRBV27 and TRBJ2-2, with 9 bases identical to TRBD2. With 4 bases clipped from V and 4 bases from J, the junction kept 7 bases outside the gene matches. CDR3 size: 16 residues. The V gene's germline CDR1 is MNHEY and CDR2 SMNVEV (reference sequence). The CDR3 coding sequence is TGTGCCAGCAGTTGGGGTAGCGGGAGTACCACCGGGGAGCTGTTTTTT. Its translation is CASSWGSGSTTGELFF.

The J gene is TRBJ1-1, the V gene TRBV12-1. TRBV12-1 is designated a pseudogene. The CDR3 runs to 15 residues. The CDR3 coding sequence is TGTGCCAGCAGCCCCGGGCCACGAGGGCACACTGAAGCTTTCTTT. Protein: CASSPGPRGHTEAFF.

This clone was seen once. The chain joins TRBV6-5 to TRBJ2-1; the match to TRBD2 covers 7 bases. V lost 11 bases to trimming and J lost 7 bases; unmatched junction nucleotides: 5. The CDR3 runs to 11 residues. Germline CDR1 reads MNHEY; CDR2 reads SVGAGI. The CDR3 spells CAAGGGNEQFF. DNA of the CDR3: TGTGCCGCCGGGGGAGGGAATGAGCAGTTCTTC.

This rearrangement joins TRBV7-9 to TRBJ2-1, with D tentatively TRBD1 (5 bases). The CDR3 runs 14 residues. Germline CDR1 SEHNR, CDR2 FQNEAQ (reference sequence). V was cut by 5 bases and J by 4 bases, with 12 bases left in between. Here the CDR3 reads CASSPDIPYNEQFF. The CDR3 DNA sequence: TGTGCCAGCAGCCCGGACATACCTTACAATGAGCAGTTCTTC.

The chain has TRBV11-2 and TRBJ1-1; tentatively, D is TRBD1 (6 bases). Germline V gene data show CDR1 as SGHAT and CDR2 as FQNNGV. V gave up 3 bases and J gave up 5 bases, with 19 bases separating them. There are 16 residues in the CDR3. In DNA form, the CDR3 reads TGTGCCAGCAGCTTTTACCAGGGGTCCTCGGTTACTGAAGCTTTCTTT. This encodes CASSFYQGSSVTEAFF.

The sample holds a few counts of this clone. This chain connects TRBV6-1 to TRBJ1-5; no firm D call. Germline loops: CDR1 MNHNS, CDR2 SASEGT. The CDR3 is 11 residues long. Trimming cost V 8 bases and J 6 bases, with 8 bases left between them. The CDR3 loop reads CASLLIQPQHF. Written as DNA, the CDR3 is TGTGCCAGCCTCCTCATTCAGCCCCAGCATTTT.

The CDR3 coding sequence is TGTGCCAGCAGCCGGGGGCGGGGGAGCACTGAAGCTTTCTTT. This translates into CASSRGRGSTEAFF. V gene TRBV5-4 combines with J gene TRBJ1-1, with a tentative D call TRBD1 (6 bases). The V end lost 4 bases, the J end lost 4 bases, and 14 bases lay between the germline ends. Germline V gene sequence: CDR1 SGHNT, CDR2 YYREEE (reference sequence). CDR3 length: 14 amino acids.

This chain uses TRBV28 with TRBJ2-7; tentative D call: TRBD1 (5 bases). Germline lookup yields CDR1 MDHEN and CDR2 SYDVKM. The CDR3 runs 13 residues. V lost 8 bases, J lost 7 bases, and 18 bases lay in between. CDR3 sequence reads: CASLTQGRWEQYF. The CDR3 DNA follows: TGTGCCAGCCTGACGCAGGGTCGTTGGGAGCAGTACTTC.

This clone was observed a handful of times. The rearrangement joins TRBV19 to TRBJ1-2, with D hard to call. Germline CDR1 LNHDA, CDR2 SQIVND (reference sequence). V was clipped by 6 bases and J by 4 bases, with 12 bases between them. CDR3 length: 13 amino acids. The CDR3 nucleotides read TGTGCCAGTAGCCCCCCCCGGGGCTATGGCTACACCTTC. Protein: CASSPPRGYGYTF.

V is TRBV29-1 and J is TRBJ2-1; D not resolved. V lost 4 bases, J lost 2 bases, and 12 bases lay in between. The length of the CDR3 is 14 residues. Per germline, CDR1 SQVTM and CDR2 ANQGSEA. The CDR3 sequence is CSVGLGPTYNEQFF. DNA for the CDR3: TGCAGCGTTGGGCTTGGACCAACCTACAATGAGCAGTTCTTC.

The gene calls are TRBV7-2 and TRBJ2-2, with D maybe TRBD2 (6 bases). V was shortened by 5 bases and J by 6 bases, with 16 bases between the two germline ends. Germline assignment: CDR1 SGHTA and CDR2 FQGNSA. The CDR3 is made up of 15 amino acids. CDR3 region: CASSEGRSESGELFF. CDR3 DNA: TGTGCCAGCAGCGAGGGGAGGTCGGAGTCCGGGGAGCTGTTTTTT.

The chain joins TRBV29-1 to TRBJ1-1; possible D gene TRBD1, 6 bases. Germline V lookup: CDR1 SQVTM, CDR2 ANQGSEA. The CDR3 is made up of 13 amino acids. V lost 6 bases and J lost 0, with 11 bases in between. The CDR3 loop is CSVAQGMNTEAFF. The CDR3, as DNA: TGCAGCGTCGCACAGGGAATGAACACTGAAGCTTTCTTT.

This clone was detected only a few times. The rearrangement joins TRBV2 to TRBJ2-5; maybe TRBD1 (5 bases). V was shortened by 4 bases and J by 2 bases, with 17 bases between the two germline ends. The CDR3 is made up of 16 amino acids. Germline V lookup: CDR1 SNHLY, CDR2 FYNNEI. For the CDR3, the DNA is TGTGCCAGCAGTGCCCCGGCTGGGGCCGGGCAAGAGACCCAGTACTTC. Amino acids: CASSAPAGAGQETQYF.